Each of the 10 T cell receptor beta chains below was sequenced from the same sample in a study of T cell responses to AZD1222 COVID-19 vaccine. Here immunoSEQ multiplex PCR was the method, and the copy in TCRdb shows in-frame clones only, minus some. This sample carries some 90,000 clones, roughly 88% of them seen once, and the ten largest clones take roughly 21%. The material sequenced was peripheral blood, taken on day 0 of AZD1222 vaccination. The receptors shown here come from an adult in good health.

The chain carries TRBV7-2 and TRBJ1-1, with 8 bases that match TRBD1. V dropped 5 bases and J dropped 8; count of bases not matched to a gene: 7. The CDR3 length is 13 residues. Germline V gene lookup returns CDR1 SGHTA and CDR2 FQGNSA. The CDR3 spells CASSQGALEEAFF. The CDR3 bases are TGTGCCAGCAGCCAGGGGGCTTTGGAGGAAGCTTTCTTT.

V gene TRBV10-2 combines with J gene TRBJ2-1; 7 nucleotides agree with TRBD2. CDR3 length equals 13 residues. The V gene's germline CDR1 is WSHSY and CDR2 SAAADI. The V gene end was trimmed by 4 bases and the J gene end by 5 bases; junction bases not matched to a gene: 2. This chain's CDR3 is CASSGLADNEQFF. As DNA, the CDR3 is TGCGCCAGCAGTGGGCTAGCGGACAATGAGCAGTTCTTC.

V and J are TRBV5-4 and TRBJ1-2, with a weak D call TRBD1 (6 bases). Germline assignment: CDR1 SGHNT and CDR2 YYREEE (reference sequence). The CDR3 is 16 residues long. Trimming stripped 2 bases from V and 1 base from J, with 15 bases between. The CDR3 nucleotides read TGTGCCAGCAGCTTTGGGCAGGGGATCCTTAACTATGGCTACACCTTC. As protein: CASSFGQGILNYGYTF.

In DNA, the CDR3 is TGTGCCAGCAGTTTCGGACTCCGGCCAACGGTGTTTTTT. Translated: CASSFGLRPTVFF. J is TRBJ1-4 and V is TRBV28; D gene uncertain. Per germline, CDR1 MDHEN and CDR2 SYDVKM. The CDR3 has 13 residues. The V gene lost 3 bases and the J gene lost 15 bases, with 17 bases spanning the gap.

This clone was counted once. The rearrangement links TRBV18 to TRBJ2-7; perhaps D is TRBD1 or TRBD2 (5 bases each). Germline CDR1 reads KGHSH; CDR2 reads LQKENI. This CDR3 region has 15 residues. The ends were cut back, 3 bases at V and 7 bases at J, with 19 bases in the middle. The CDR3 DNA is TGTGCCAGCTCACCCGTATGGGGCACTTCGGGAGAGCAGTACTTC. This gives the protein CASSPVWGTSGEQYF.

This clone occurred once. V and J are TRBV4-3 and TRBJ2-6; unclear D gene. The CDR3 runs to 16 residues. V lost 0 bases and J 2 bases, leaving 8 bases between the germline ends. Germline values: CDR1 LGHNA, CDR2 YSLEER. The CDR3 bases are TGCGCCAGCAGCCAAGATTTGGGGACTGGGGCCAACGTCCTGACTTTC. Translated, it gives CASSQDLGTGANVLTF.

The chain joins TRBV3-1 (or the pseudogene TRBV3-2) to TRBJ2-5, with 10 bases matching TRBD2. The ends lost 0 bases at V and 1 base at J; junction bases unmatched: 8. CDR1 LGHDT and CDR2 YNNKEL come from the germline V gene (reference sequence). This CDR3 is 18 amino acids long. The CDR3 protein is CASSQDPVLAGAQETQYF. The CDR3 nucleotides read TGTGCCAGCAGCCAAGATCCGGTGCTAGCGGGGGCCCAAGAGACCCAGTACTTC.

In this sample, this clone turned up a few times. The chain's CDR3 is CASSQVPAYEQYF. In DNA form, the CDR3 reads TGTGCCAGCAGCCAAGTTCCTGCCTACGAGCAGTACTTC. This chain connects TRBV4-2 to TRBJ2-7; D gene ambiguous. Per the germline V gene, CDR1 is LGHNA and CDR2 is YNFKEQ. V lost 1 base and J 2 bases, leaving 6 bases between the germline ends. This CDR3 region has 13 residues.

The V call is TRBV19, the J call TRBJ2-1, with 8 bases fitting TRBD1. There are 13 residues in the CDR3. The V gene's germline CDR1 is LNHDA and CDR2 SQIVND (reference sequence). The V segment lost 5 bases and the J segment 5 bases; nucleotides outside the gene matches: 2. CDR3 region: CASSGQGNNEQFF. The CDR3 DNA is TGTGCCAGTAGTGGACAGGGAAACAATGAGCAGTTCTTC.

The J gene is TRBJ1-6, the V gene TRBV5-4, with D perhaps TRBD1 (5 bases). CDR3 length: 16 residues. Per germline, CDR1 SGHNT and CDR2 YYREEE (reference sequence). V was shortened by 0 bases and J by 2 bases, with 9 bases between the two germline ends. In nucleotides, the CDR3 is TGTGCCAGCAGCTTGGGGGGGAATACCTATAATTCACCCCTCCACTTT. Protein product: CASSLGGNTYNSPLHF. The variable domain in full, with the rest retrieved from reference TRBV5-4 and TRBJ1-6, is ETGVTQSPTHLIKTRGQQVTLRCSSQSGHNTVSWYQQALGQGPQFIFQYYREEENGRGNFPPRFSGLQFPNYSSELNVNALELDDSALYLCASSLGGNTYNSPLHFGNGTRLTVT.